This TCR beta chain was captured by sequencing in a study of cytomegalovirus exposure and HLA in healthy donors. Study as a whole: It was reported in a later analysis that the 120 validation repertoires used the same platform as the roughly 670 first-cohort repertoires.

Study results and limitations: Cytomegalovirus association was assigned to approximately 160 TCR beta chains.

The V segment lost 2 bases and the J segment 7 bases; nucleotides outside the gene matches: 7. Germline CDR1 reads LNHDA; CDR2 reads SQIVND (reference sequence). CDR3 length: 17 amino acids. Data came from immunoSEQ multiplex PCR; TCRdb stores just in-frame clones and leaves some out. The table shows 92,000 or so clones, with 96% occurring only once. The donors were members of the validation cohort comprising 100 to 150 subjects, separate from the roughly 730-subject first cohort. In the case of this clone: Its matching antigen is unknown.

The TCR sequence derives from a man aged 18 to 29 in good health and CMV-seronegative. J is TRBJ2-1 and V is TRBV19, with 14 positions matching TRBD2. Specimen: PBMCs. CDR3 region: CASSIQGLAGDVNEQFF. In DNA, the CDR3 is TGTGCCAGTAGTATACAGGGACTAGCGGGAGACGTAAATGAGCAGTTCTTC.